Following are 25 T cell receptor beta chains from one sample sequenced in a study of blood T cells in healthy people across ages. Next came a second PCR, run for about 6 to 12 cycles, which used a sample-barcoded 5' primer along with a J-beta primer mix. TCRdb analysed the 5' RACE reads with MiXCR anew, one entry per CDR3 protein. The data contain over a million distinct CDR3 sequences, roughly 59% of them seen just once; the ten biggest clones take up approximately 7%. The sequencing input was blood. These receptors came from a man aged 18 to 30 in good health.

This clonotype was counted a few times. This chain links TRBV19 with TRBJ2-3; D may be TRBD2 (7 bases). Trimming took off 3 bases at V and 4 bases at J, with 20 bases between the two ends. The germline gives CDR1 LNHDA, CDR2 SQIVND (reference sequence). This CDR3 region has 17 residues. In DNA form, the CDR3 reads TGTGCCAGTAGTATCCTCTTTTCTGGGGGGGGCCCAGATACGCAGTATTTT. This gives the protein CASSILFSGGGPDTQYF.

The chain combines TRBV7-7 with TRBJ2-1; possible D gene TRBD1, 5 bases. The CDR3 is made up of 14 amino acids. Trimming took off 4 bases at V and 7 bases at J, with 14 bases between the two ends. Germline loops: CDR1 SSHAT, CDR2 FNYEAQ (reference sequence). CDR3 region: CASSSRLGQNEQFF. The CDR3 DNA reads as TGTGCCAGCAGCTCTCGATTGGGGCAGAATGAGCAGTTCTTC.

This clonotype occurred once. The rearrangement joins TRBV7-9 to TRBJ2-7; TRBD2 is a possible D gene (6 bases). The CDR3 spans 15 residues. V was shortened by 7 bases and J by 0 bases, with 16 bases between the two germline ends. Per the germline V gene, CDR1 is SEHNR and CDR2 is FQNEAQ (reference sequence). DNA for the CDR3: TGTGCCAGCACCGGACTACCAGGGAGCTCCTACGAGCAGTACTTC. This translates into CASTGLPGSSYEQYF.

The chain recombines TRBV6-5 with TRBJ1-1, with a possible D match to TRBD1 (6 bases). Trimming left V 7 bases short and J 5 bases short, with 17 bases between. The germline gives CDR1 MNHEY, CDR2 SVGAGI. The CDR3 contains 14 residues. CDR3: CASTRGTLSTEAFF. The CDR3 DNA sequence: TGTGCCAGCACTAGAGGGACATTATCAACTGAAGCTTTCTTT.

This clonotype was seen only a few times. The J gene is TRBJ2-4, the V gene TRBV4-1, with D maybe TRBD1 (5 bases). The germline CDR1 and CDR2 sequences are MGHRA and YSYEKL. Trimming stripped 4 bases from V and 8 bases from J, with 18 bases between. CDR3 length: 15 residues. CDR3 bases: TGCGCCAGCAGCCCCCTGGGGCTGGGCTGGGACATTCAGTACTTC. This sequence encodes CASSPLGLGWDIQYF.

The J gene is TRBJ1-2, the V gene TRBV12-3 or TRBV12-4; D is perhaps TRBD1 (5 bases). Trimming took 1 base from V and 8 from J, leaving 14 bases between them. The CDR3 is 14 residues long. The CDR3 region has the DNA TGTGCCAGCAGTTTAGAACTAGGCTCAGGGGGCTACACCTTC. This codes for CASSLELGSGGYTF.

The genes are TRBV10-3 and TRBJ1-2; a weak D match, TRBD1 (5 bases). Trimming stripped 2 bases from V and 5 bases from J, with 21 bases between. In germline, CDR1 is ENHRY, CDR2 SYGVKD. This CDR3 is built from 17 residues. CDR3 coding DNA: TGTGCCATCAGTGAGGGCAGGGCAATATACGGAGCTTATGGCTACACCTTC. This encodes CAISEGRAIYGAYGYTF.

This chain links TRBV4-1 with TRBJ1-2; D is uncertain. Germline V gene lookup returns CDR1 MGHRA and CDR2 YSYEKL. Trimming took off 2 bases at V and 6 bases at J, with 7 bases between the two ends. The CDR3 has 12 amino acids. The CDR3 spells CASSQLRDGYTF. The DNA of the CDR3 is TGCGCCAGCAGCCAACTACGGGATGGCTACACCTTC.

This clonotype has only a few counts. The chain combines TRBV14 with TRBJ1-2, with TRBD1 matching 7 bases. Germline V CDR1 and CDR2: SGHDN, FVKESK. The CDR3 covers 15 residues. V shed 0 bases and J 8 bases; nucleotides not matched to a gene: 9. The CDR3 protein is CASSQEDRPGRGYTF. The DNA of the CDR3 is TGTGCCAGCAGCCAAGAGGACAGGCCCGGCAGGGGCTACACCTTC.

V is TRBV5-6 and J is TRBJ1-1; D call uncertain. The CDR3 totals 13 residues. The germline V gene encodes CDR1 SGHDT and CDR2 YYEEEE. Trimming left V 3 bases short and J 4 bases short, with 10 bases between. Here the CDR3 reads CASSSTATTEAFF. CDR3 DNA sequence: TGTGCCAGCAGCTCCACGGCCACCACTGAAGCTTTCTTT.

This clonotype was detected only a few times. This chain links TRBV7-9 with TRBJ1-1; perhaps TRBD1 as D (6 bases). Trimming pared 3 bases from V and 1 base from J, leaving 15 bases between. From germline, CDR1 is SEHNR and CDR2 FQNEAQ (reference sequence). This CDR3 is 16 amino acids long. Here the CDR3 reads CASSFPRTAENTEAFF. CDR3 bases: TGTGCCAGCAGCTTTCCCCGGACAGCTGAGAACACTGAAGCTTTCTTT. The variable domain in full, with the rest retrieved from reference TRBV7-9 and TRBJ1-1, is DTGVSQNPRHKITKRGQNVTFRCDPISEHNRLYWYRQTLGQGPEFLTYFQNEAQLEKSRLLSDRFSAERPKGSFSTLEIQRTEQGDSAMYLCASSFPRTAENTEAFFGQGTRLTVV.

The CDR3 here is CASSVPRALGNTEAFF. CDR3 bases: TGTGCCAGCAGTGTTCCACGGGCCCTCGGGAACACTGAAGCTTTCTTT. This chain connects TRBV25-1 to TRBJ1-1; D is unclear. Germline V gene lookup returns CDR1 MGHDK and CDR2 SYGVNS. This CDR3 has 16 amino acids. Trimming took 4 bases from V and 1 from J, leaving 16 bases between them.

The V call is TRBV28, the J call TRBJ2-3; D gene ambiguous. The CDR3 sequence is 12 residues long. V was cut by 7 bases and J by 2 bases, with 7 bases left in between. Germline CDR1 is MDHEN and CDR2 is SYDVKM. CDR3 region: CASKRNTDTQYF. CDR3 sequence (DNA): TGTGCCAGCAAGAGGAACACAGATACGCAGTATTTT.

V is TRBV3-1 and J is TRBJ1-6; D remains unclear. From germline, CDR1 is LGHDT and CDR2 YNNKEL (reference sequence). Trimming shortened V by 5 bases and J by 7 bases, and 9 bases separated the two germline ends. There are 13 residues in the CDR3. The CDR3 spells CASSWRHNSPLHF. For the CDR3, the DNA is TGTGCCAGCAGCTGGCGCCACAATTCACCCCTCCACTTT.

The chain has TRBV7-8 and TRBJ2-7; a weak D match, TRBD1 (5 bases). The V gene lost 0 bases and the J gene lost 4 bases, with 22 bases spanning the gap. CDR3 length: 18 amino acids. Germline values: CDR1 SGHVS, CDR2 FQNEAQ. CDR3 in amino acids: CASSLAYETTARSYEQYF. CDR3 in DNA: TGTGCCAGCAGCTTAGCGTATGAGACGACAGCAAGGTCATACGAGCAGTACTTC. Full variable domain (rest looked up from reference TRBV7-8 and TRBJ2-7): GAGVSQSPRYKVAKRGQDVALRCDPISGHVSLFWYQQALGQGPEFLTYFQNEAQLDKSGLPSDRFFAERPEGSVSTLKIQRTQQEDSAVYLCASSLAYETTARSYEQYFGPGTRLTVT.

The sample holds one count of this clonotype. The rearrangement links TRBV20-1 to TRBJ1-2; D is ambiguous. The germline gives CDR1 DFQATT, CDR2 SNEGSKA (reference sequence). This CDR3 has 11 residues. V was pared by 4 bases and J by 6 bases, with 9 bases between. The CDR3 is CSAIHRDGYTF. The CDR3, as DNA: TGCAGTGCTATCCACCGTGATGGCTACACCTTC.

The chain employs TRBV25-1 and TRBJ1-1; D gene uncertain. The CDR3 is made up of 15 amino acids. The V end was cut by 2 bases, the J end by 4 bases, with 14 bases between. Germline V CDR1 and CDR2: MGHDK, SYGVNS. The CDR3 DNA sequence: TGTGCCAGCAGTGAAAGCCGGGGTTACGCCACTGAAGCTTTCTTT. This translates into CASSESRGYATEAFF.

This clonotype occurred once. The genes are TRBV14 and TRBJ2-3; 7 bases align to TRBD1. Per the germline V gene, CDR1 is SGHDN and CDR2 is FVKESK. This CDR3 spans 15 amino acids. V lost 6 bases and J lost 4; bases outside the gene matches: 10. CDR3: CASSPRPTGADTQYF. The CDR3 region has the DNA TGTGCCAGCAGTCCCCGGCCCACAGGGGCAGATACGCAGTATTTT.

The chain carries TRBV5-4 and TRBJ2-4; D uncertain. Judging by the DNA end, TRBJ2-7 fits better; the J call may be wrong. This CDR3 has 12 amino acids. Germline V lookup: CDR1 SGHNT, CDR2 YYREEE (reference sequence). CDR3 residues: CASSFWGFEQYF. CDR3 sequence (DNA): TGTGCCAGCAGCTTCTGGGGATTCGAGCAGTACTTC.

The rearrangement links TRBV29-1 to TRBJ2-2; TRBD1 agrees at 10 bases. After removal of 7 bases from V and 4 bases from J, the junction contained 3 bases not matched to a gene. This CDR3 has 13 amino acids. The V gene's germline CDR1 is SQVTM and CDR2 ANQGSEA. The CDR3 DNA is TGCAGCGGGGACAGGGGCGGCACCGGGGAGCTGTTTTTT. Translation gives CSGDRGGTGELFF.

The J gene is TRBJ2-1, the V gene TRBV5-1; 8 bases align to TRBD2. Germline CDR1 reads SGHRS; CDR2 reads YFSETQ. CDR3 length: 14 residues. The V segment lost 1 base and the J segment 9 bases; nucleotides outside the gene matches: 6. CDR3 in amino acids: CASSLREGGGEQFF. CDR3 coding DNA: TGCGCCAGCAGCTTGCGGGAGGGAGGGGGTGAGCAGTTCTTC.

As DNA, the CDR3 is TGTGCCAGCAGCCCTGGAAGCCCTGATGGCTACACCTTC. Amino acids: CASSPGSPDGYTF. The gene calls are TRBV12-3 or TRBV12-4 and TRBJ1-2; D gene uncertain. The V end was cut by 6 bases, the J end by 6 bases, with 14 bases between. The CDR3 has 13 amino acids.

The DNA of the CDR3 is TGCGCCAGCCACGCAACTAATGAAAAACTGTTTTTT. Amino acids: CASHATNEKLFF. The rearrangement uses TRBV5-1 and TRBJ1-4; D not certain. Trimming stripped 7 bases from V and 0 bases from J, with 4 bases between. CDR3 length: 12 residues. Germline loops: CDR1 SGHRS, CDR2 YFSETQ. Full variable domain (outside the CDR3, taken from reference TRBV5-1 and TRBJ1-4): KAGVTQTPRYLIKTRGQQVTLSCSPISGHRSVSWYQQTPGQGLQFLFEYFSETQRNKGNFPGRFSGRQFSNSRSEMNVSTLELGDSALYLCASHATNEKLFFGSGTQLSVL.

The genes are TRBV24-1 and TRBJ1-2; tentative D call: TRBD1 (5 bases). The V gene's germline CDR1 is KGHDR and CDR2 SFDVKD. V dropped 4 bases and J dropped 5 bases, with 13 bases sitting between them. This CDR3 spans 14 amino acids. The DNA for the CDR3 is TGTGCCACCAGTGACCCCTCGACAGCTTATGGCTACACCTTC. This sequence encodes CATSDPSTAYGYTF.

The rearrangement links TRBV27 to TRBJ2-1; tentative D call: TRBD1 (5 bases). The V gene's germline CDR1 is MNHEY and CDR2 SMNVEV (reference sequence). There are 14 residues in the CDR3. The germline V and J ends were trimmed by 2 bases and 6 bases, with 11 bases remaining between them. CDR3 in DNA: TGTGCCAGCAGTTTACACCCAGGGCCCAATGAGCAGTTCTTC. This encodes CASSLHPGPNEQFF.